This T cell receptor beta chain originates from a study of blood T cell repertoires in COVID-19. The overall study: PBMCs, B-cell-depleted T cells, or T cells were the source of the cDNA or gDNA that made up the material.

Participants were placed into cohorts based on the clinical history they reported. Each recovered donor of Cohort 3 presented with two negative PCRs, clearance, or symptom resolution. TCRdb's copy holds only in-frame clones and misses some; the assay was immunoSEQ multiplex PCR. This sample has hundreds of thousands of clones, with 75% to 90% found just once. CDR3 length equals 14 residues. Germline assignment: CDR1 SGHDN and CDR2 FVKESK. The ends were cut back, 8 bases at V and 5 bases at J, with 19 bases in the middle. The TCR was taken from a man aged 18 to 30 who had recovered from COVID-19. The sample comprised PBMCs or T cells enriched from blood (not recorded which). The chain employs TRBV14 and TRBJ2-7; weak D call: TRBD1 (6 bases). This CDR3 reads CASSPGTSTHEQYF. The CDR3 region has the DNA TGTGCCAGCTCCCCCGGGACAAGCACCCACGAGCAGTACTTC.